The 24 T cell receptor beta chains below come from one sample, sequenced in a study of blood T cell repertoires in COVID-19. TCRdb keeps only in-frame clones here, not all; method: immunoSEQ multiplex PCR. The table has about 180,000 clones, less than 85% seen once. The sequenced material came from peripheral blood. These receptors originate from an elderly woman with active or convalescent COVID-19.

This clone appeared once. The chain joins TRBV19 to TRBJ2-7, with D uncertain. Germline lookup yields CDR1 LNHDA and CDR2 SQIVND (reference sequence). V lost 4 bases and J lost 2, with 12 bases in between. This CDR3 has 14 residues. This chain's CDR3 is CASSTRRETYEQYF. CDR3 DNA sequence: TGTGCCAGTAGTACCCGTCGAGAGACCTACGAGCAGTACTTC.

This clone has just a few counts. The chain carries TRBV5-1 and TRBJ2-7; 8 bases are a match to TRBD2. V shed 1 base and J 4 bases; nucleotides not matched to a gene: 4. The CDR3 loop spans 14 amino acids. Germline V gives CDR1 SGHRS, CDR2 YFSETQ. This CDR3 reads CASSLSGSGYEQYF. CDR3 DNA: TGCGCCAGCAGCTTGAGCGGGAGTGGTTACGAGCAGTACTTC.

This chain joins TRBV28 and TRBJ1-5; possible D gene TRBD1, 6 bases. V shed 5 bases and J shed 9 bases, with 20 bases lying between them. The CDR3 totals 15 residues. Germline values: CDR1 MDHEN, CDR2 SYDVKM. For the CDR3, the DNA is TGTGCCAGCAGTCCCGGGGGCCGGGGGGCTCGGCCCCAGCATTTT. Encoded protein: CASSPGGRGARPQHF.

Points on this clone: The sample has other DNA sequences that encode this CDR3 too. The rearrangement links TRBV5-1 to TRBJ2-7, with TRBD2 matching over 14 bases. This CDR3 comprises 15 residues. Per germline, CDR1 SGHRS and CDR2 YFSETQ. Trimming removed 4 bases from V and 6 bases from J; junction bases left unmatched: 6. The CDR3 region has the DNA TGCGCCAGCAGCCCGGGGACTAGCGGGAGTTCCGAGCAGTACTTC. Protein sequence: CASSPGTSGSSEQYF.

This rearrangement joins TRBV28 to TRBJ1-3; D gene uncertain. The CDR3 runs to 16 residues. V dropped 3 bases and J dropped 0 bases, with 12 bases sitting between them. Germline lookup yields CDR1 MDHEN and CDR2 SYDVKM. CDR3 coding DNA: TGTGCCAGCAGTTTCCCTGCAGGCTACTCTGGAAACACCATATATTTT. As protein: CASSFPAGYSGNTIYF.

The V gene is TRBV5-1, the J gene TRBJ2-3; tentative D call: TRBD1 (8 bases). Germline V gene sequence: CDR1 SGHRS, CDR2 YFSETQ. The germline V and J ends were trimmed by 4 bases and 3 bases, with 21 bases remaining between them. The CDR3 runs 17 residues. The CDR3, as DNA: TGCGCCAGCAGCCCCCGGGAGGACAGGGAGGAGACAGATACGCAGTATTTT. Protein: CASSPREDREETDTQYF.

The CDR3 loop is CASSFVRRVAGVRTDTQYF. CDR3 sequence (DNA): TGTGCCAGCAGTTTCGTTAGGCGGGTGGCGGGAGTCCGCACAGATACGCAGTATTTT. V and J are TRBV28 and TRBJ2-3; TRBD2 aligns across 7 bases. Germline CDR1 and CDR2: MDHEN and SYDVKM. The CDR3 spans 19 residues. Trimming at V came to 3 bases and at J to 1 base, leaving 16 bases not matched to a gene.

This clone was counted once. The V gene is TRBV28, the J gene TRBJ2-5; 12 positions agree with TRBD2. The CDR3 covers 14 residues. CDR1 is MDHEN, CDR2 SYDVKM, per germline. J was trimmed by 4 bases and V by 5 bases; bases with no gene match: 2. CDR3 bases: TGTGCCAGCAGTCTGACTAGCGGGGGAGAGACCCAGTACTTC. It encodes CASSLTSGGETQYF.

V is TRBV18 and J is TRBJ2-1; 9 bases agree with TRBD2. This CDR3 is 15 amino acids long. The junction had 3 bases not matched to a gene; V was cut back by 0 bases and J by 6 bases. Germline CDR1 and CDR2: KGHSH and LQKENI. As DNA, the CDR3 is TGTGCCAGCTCACCACCGTGGACTAGCGCCAATGAGCAGTTCTTC. Translated: CASSPPWTSANEQFF.

J is TRBJ1-1 and V is TRBV25-1; TRBD1 aligns across 7 bases. J gave up 1 base and V 2 bases, and 4 bases lay outside the gene matches. This CDR3 is 15 amino acids long. Germline CDR1 reads MGHDK; CDR2 reads SYGVNS. Here the CDR3 DNA reads TGTGCCAGCAGTGAACCCCGACAGGGGAACACTGAAGCTTTCTTT. Amino acid sequence: CASSEPRQGNTEAFF.

This clone was found a few times. The gene calls are TRBV5-1 and TRBJ2-7, with TRBD2 matching 7 bases. CDR1 and CDR2 from the germline V gene are SGHRS and YFSETQ. This CDR3 has 13 residues. J gave up 1 base and V 6 bases, and 4 bases lay outside the gene matches. This CDR3 is CASNPSGSYEQYF. The DNA of the CDR3 is TGCGCCAGCAACCCTAGCGGATCCTACGAGCAGTACTTC.

The V gene is TRBV6-6, the J gene TRBJ2-3; D remains unclear. The germline V gene has CDR1 MNHNY and CDR2 SVGAGI (reference sequence). V was pared by 2 bases and J by 4 bases, with 7 bases between. This CDR3 is 13 amino acids long. The CDR3 is CASSYGPADTQYF. DNA of the CDR3: TGTGCCAGCAGTTACGGTCCGGCAGATACGCAGTATTTT.

The chain employs TRBV27 and TRBJ1-5, with TRBD1 identical over 10 bases. The V gene end was trimmed by 4 bases and the J gene end by 3 bases; junction bases not matched to a gene: 9. The CDR3 runs 17 residues. Germline CDR1 and CDR2: MNHEY and SMNVEV (reference sequence). The CDR3 is CASSSRRDRGFNQPQHF. The DNA of the CDR3 is TGTGCCAGCAGTTCTCGACGGGACAGGGGATTCAATCAGCCCCAGCATTTT.

The chain is built from TRBV28 and TRBJ2-7; perhaps TRBD2 as D (6 bases). The V gene's germline CDR1 is MDHEN and CDR2 SYDVKM. The CDR3 covers 14 residues. V was cut by 1 base and J by 4 bases, with 11 bases left in between. CDR3 sequence: CASSLSGREYEQYF. Written as DNA, the CDR3 is TGTGCCAGCAGTTTATCCGGACGGGAGTACGAGCAGTACTTC.

The CDR3 loop is CAISDGGGGEKLFF. In nucleotides, the CDR3 is TGTGCCATCAGTGACGGTGGGGGCGGTGAAAAACTGTTTTTT. J is TRBJ1-4 and V is TRBV10-3; D might be TRBD1 (6 bases). This CDR3 comprises 14 residues. CDR1 is ENHRY and CDR2 is SYGVKD in the germline V gene. The germline V and J ends were trimmed by 3 bases and 7 bases, with 12 bases remaining between them.

This chain connects TRBV5-1 to TRBJ2-1, with 12 bases fitting TRBD2. The V gene end was trimmed by 4 bases and the J gene end by 9 bases; junction bases not matched to a gene: 11. The CDR3 sequence is 16 residues long. The germline V gene encodes CDR1 SGHRS and CDR2 YFSETQ. The CDR3 nucleotides read TGCGCCAGCAGCCTCCACTCTAGCGGGAGGGGTGCTGAGCAGTTCTTC. Amino acid sequence: CASSLHSSGRGAEQFF.

The rearrangement uses TRBV3-1 (or the pseudogene TRBV3-2) and TRBJ2-7; D is possibly TRBD1 (5 bases). CDR3 length equals 15 residues. From germline, CDR1 is LGHDT and CDR2 YNNKEL (reference sequence). Between the trimmed V and J ends, which lost 0 bases and 2 bases, there was a span of 11 bases. The CDR3 loop is CASSQEADTTYEQYF. CDR3 in DNA: TGTGCCAGCAGCCAAGAGGCGGACACCACCTACGAGCAGTACTTC.

This chain uses TRBV11-3 with TRBJ1-2, with D tentatively TRBD1 (6 bases). The germline CDR1 and CDR2 sequences are SGHNT and YENEEA. CDR3 length: 16 amino acids. The V gene lost 1 base and the J gene lost 2 bases, with 14 bases spanning the gap. The CDR3 sequence is CASSLALDSRNYGYTF. As DNA, the CDR3 is TGTGCCAGCAGCTTAGCATTGGACAGCAGGAACTATGGCTACACCTTC.

V gene TRBV11-2 combines with J gene TRBJ2-1, with D perhaps TRBD2 (7 bases). The CDR3 sequence is 13 residues long. CDR1 and CDR2 from the germline V gene are SGHAT and FQNNGV. V lost 5 bases and J 14 bases, leaving 19 bases between the germline ends. The CDR3 reads CASSPSAGAGEFF. The CDR3 region has the DNA TGTGCCAGCAGCCCCTCGGCGGGGGCAGGGGAGTTCTTC.

The J gene is TRBJ2-1, the V gene TRBV5-1; 8 nucleotides line up with TRBD2. The J segment lost 15 bases and the V segment lost 6 bases, leaving 26 bases of the junction unmatched. This CDR3 region has 17 residues. CDR1 is SGHRS and CDR2 is YFSETQ in the germline V gene. CDR3 nucleotide sequence: TGCGCCAGCAATACCCGGGGGCGCGGGACTAGGGTTTTCGCGGGGTTCTTC. Amino acids: CASNTRGRGTRVFAGFF.

This sequence joins TRBV5-1 and TRBJ2-1, with 9 positions matching TRBD2. V dropped 4 bases and J dropped 0; count of bases not matched to a gene: 2. CDR3 length: 15 residues. Germline CDR1 and CDR2: SGHRS and YFSETQ. CDR3 sequence reads: CASSPTSGSYNEQFF. CDR3 sequence (DNA): TGCGCCAGCAGCCCGACTAGCGGCTCCTACAATGAGCAGTTCTTC.

The CDR3: CASSPRTGRTYNEQFF. DNA for the CDR3: TGTGCCAGTAGTCCCCGGACAGGGAGGACCTACAATGAGCAGTTCTTC. The chain combines TRBV19 with TRBJ2-1; 8 bases line up with TRBD1. Germline CDR1 and CDR2: LNHDA and SQIVND (reference sequence). The CDR3 is 16 amino acids. The V and J ends lost 5 bases and 2 bases, in that order; junction bases with no gene match: 8.

This chain links TRBV10-1 with TRBJ2-2; 10 bases line up with TRBD2. The CDR3 spans 17 residues. Trimming took 0 bases from V and 5 from J; bases not matched to a gene: 6. The germline gives CDR1 WNHNN, CDR2 SYGVQD (reference sequence). The CDR3 spells CASSESLAGDYTGELFF. CDR3 coding DNA: TGCGCCAGCAGTGAGTCCCTAGCGGGAGATTATACCGGGGAGCTGTTTTTT.

The CDR3 nucleotides read TGCGCCAGCAGCTTTGGACTAGCGGCTGCACAAGAGACCCAGTACTTC. Its translation is CASSFGLAAAQETQYF. The chain employs TRBV5-1 and TRBJ2-5; 10 bases are a match to TRBD2. Germline trimming cut 2 bases from V and 2 bases from J; bases unmatched to any gene: 6. From germline, CDR1 is SGHRS and CDR2 YFSETQ. This CDR3 is built from 16 residues.